The clone carrying this T cell receptor (beta chain) was observed at least ten times. Its antigen is undetermined. Graves' hyperthyroidism is called stable when ophthalmopathy does not progress within 18 months. Fresh peripheral blood, under 13 ml, was the source of the PBMCs. These data come from a study of T cells in Graves' hyperthyroidism and ophthalmopathy. V lost 4 bases, J lost 5 bases, and 13 bases lay in between. The CDR3 covers 14 residues. From germline, CDR1 is KGHDR and CDR2 SFDVKD. Researchers took RNA transcripts and amplified the TCR beta CDR3 regions from them. With the HTBI primer set, the TCR CDR3 went through a first round of RT-PCR. Each CDR3 protein gets one entry after TCRdb re-called the multiplex PCR reads with MiXCR. The sample lists some 180,000 distinct CDR3 sequences, roughly a sixth occurring once. Study observations and caveats: A model of 13 V-J pairs discriminated ophthalmopathy from stable hyperthyroidism.

This sequence originates from a woman aged 50 to 65 with Graves' hyperthyroidism. Sequencing used blood. The chain employs TRBV24-1 and TRBJ2-5, with D perhaps TRBD1 (5 bases). The CDR3 region is CATSDPAGLETQYF. CDR3 DNA sequence: TGTGCCACCAGTGACCCGGCAGGGCTTGAGACCCAGTACTTC.